The T cell receptor beta chain under discussion was sequenced for a study of blood T cell repertoires in COVID-19 (dated by TCRdb to 2019 to 2021). Some background on the complete study: Collaborator samples came from the United States, Italy and Spain and covered acute and convalescent phases of COVID-19. The prospective study material was composed of cDNA or gDNA derived from T cells, B-cell-depleted T cells, or PBMCs. A de-identified subject ID, COVID-19 status, age in years and sex were almost always included in the sample metadata. The samples were drawn from the first 160 participants of the ongoing ImmuneRACE study and from under 1,500 subjects provided by 6 global collaborators. A freely available public database, intended as a resource for researchers studying the immune response to SARS-CoV-2, is where the repertoires were released. Deeply sampled blood TCRbeta repertoires from subjects exposed to, actively infected with, or recovered from COVID-19 were included in the dataset. HLA class I and class II types, where available, came from metadata supplied by the sample provider rather than from assay-based typing. Overall results and qualifications from the work: The quantity of clinical and demographic metadata differed by source and by participant and was supplied without curation.

V was cut back by 5 bases and J by 7 bases, leaving a gap of 17 bases between them. Measured from the cysteine to the phenylalanine, the CDR3 is 15 residues long. CDR3 DNA only is kept here, 45 bases in frame from base 1. For CDR1 and CDR2, the germline V gene lists LGHNA and YNFKEQ. TCRbeta CDR3 regions were amplified from genomic DNA by means of the immunoSEQ Assay, a bias-controlled multiplex PCR. As for how the authors treated the data: Within the assay, amplification of reference gene primers was used to estimate how many nucleated cells each sample contained. To quantify the absolute abundance of each unique TCRbeta CDR3 rearrangement, sequence reads were collapsed and filtered. For each sample, productive Simpson clonality was calculated as the square root of Simpson's diversity index across productive rearrangements. This is the immuneACCESS table as TCRdb keeps it, with only in-frame sequences that have V and J called. A part of the clones is gone; compared with another copy, unresolved V genes explain less than half, and the rest is unexplained. V and J calls and clone size are as listed in that table; D and trimming were resolved from the DNA. This sample is represented by 250,000 to 350,000 clones; roughly 87% of them were singletons. The ten largest clones capture 8% to 9.5% of the sample.

Enrolling through a virtual design, the prospective study's participants ranged in age from about 18 to 89 years and lived across roughly 24 United States geographic areas. In the prospective study, participants were assigned to cohorts based on the clinical history participants reported in a screening survey and a study questionnaire. Recovered participants in ImmuneRACE Cohort 3 were defined as having two consecutive negative NP/OP PCR tests, clearance from a healthcare professional, or resolution of symptoms. In the prospective study, mobile phlebotomists collected whole blood, serum and a nasopharyngeal or oropharyngeal swab from each participant. Prospective study participants could optionally give additional blood draws and questionnaires over an approximately two-month period. Blood samples from the prospective study were shipped frozen or at room temperature prior to DNA extraction. As for this clone: Its antigen remains undetermined. Base qualities are not recorded, but no much larger clone differs from it by a single base.

The V and J segments used are TRBV4-2 and TRBJ1-4; 5 matching bases give a weak D call of TRBD1. This sequence originates from a woman between 18 and 29 years old who had recovered from COVID-19. Material for sequencing was PBMCs or T cells enriched from blood (not recorded which). The CDR3 protein sequence reads: CASSTVLGRGEKLFF. The DNA sequence is TGTGCCAGCAGCACCGTGTTGGGGCGGGGTGAAAAACTGTTTTTT.